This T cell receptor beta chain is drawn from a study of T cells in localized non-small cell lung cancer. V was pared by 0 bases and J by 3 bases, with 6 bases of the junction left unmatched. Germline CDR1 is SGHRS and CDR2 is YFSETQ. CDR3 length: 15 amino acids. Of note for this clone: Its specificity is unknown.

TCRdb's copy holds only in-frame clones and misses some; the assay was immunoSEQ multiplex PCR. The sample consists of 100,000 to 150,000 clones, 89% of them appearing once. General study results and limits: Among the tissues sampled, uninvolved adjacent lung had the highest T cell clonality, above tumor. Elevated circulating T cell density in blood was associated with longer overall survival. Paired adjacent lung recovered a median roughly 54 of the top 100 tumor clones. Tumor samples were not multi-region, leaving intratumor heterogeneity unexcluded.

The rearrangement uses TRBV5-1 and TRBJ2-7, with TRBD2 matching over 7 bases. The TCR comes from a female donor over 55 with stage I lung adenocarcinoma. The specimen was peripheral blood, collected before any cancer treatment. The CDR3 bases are TGCGCCAGCAGCTTGGGACTAGCCGACAACTACGAGCAGTACTTC. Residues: CASSLGLADNYEQYF.